This T cell receptor (beta chain) was profiled in a study of blood T cell repertoires in COVID-19. Study-level information: Whether acute or convalescent, the COVID-19 samples came from the United States, Italy and Spain. Nucleic acid was either cDNA or gDNA, and it came from T cells, B-cell-depleted T cells, or PBMCs.

The authors' processing: Quantification of nucleated cells was approximated via reference gene primer amplification. Sequencing used immunoSEQ multiplex PCR; TCRdb keeps in-frame clones, though not all of them. V, J and clone size reflect that table, while D and trimming were determined from the DNA. The sample contains about 200,000 clones, roughly 90% of which appear only once. Germline lookup yields CDR1 KGHSH and CDR2 LQKENI. The CDR3 loop spans 15 amino acids. V lost 3 bases and J 1 base, leaving 12 bases between the germline ends. The TCR sequence derives from a man between 60 and 70 years old who had recovered from COVID-19. Sequencing input: peripheral blood. The J gene is TRBJ1-1, the V gene TRBV18; tentatively, D is TRBD1 (5 bases). The CDR3 here is CASSPVQGENTEAFF. CDR3 DNA sequence: TGTGCCAGCTCACCCGTGCAGGGCGAGAACACTGAAGCTTTCTTT.